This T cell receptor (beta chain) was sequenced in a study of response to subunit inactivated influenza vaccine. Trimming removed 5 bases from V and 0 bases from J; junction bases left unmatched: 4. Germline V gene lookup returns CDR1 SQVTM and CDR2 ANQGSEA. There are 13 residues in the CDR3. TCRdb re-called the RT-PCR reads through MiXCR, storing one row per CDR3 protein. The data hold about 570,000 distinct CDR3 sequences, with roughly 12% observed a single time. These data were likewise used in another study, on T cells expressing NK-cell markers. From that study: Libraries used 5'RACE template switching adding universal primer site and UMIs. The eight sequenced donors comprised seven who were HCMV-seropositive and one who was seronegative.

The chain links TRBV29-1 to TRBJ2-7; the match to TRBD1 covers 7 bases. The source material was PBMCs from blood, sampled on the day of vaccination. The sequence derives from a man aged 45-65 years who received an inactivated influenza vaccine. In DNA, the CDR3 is TGCAGCGTTCATGGACAGGCCTCCTACGAGCAGTACTTC. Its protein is CSVHGQASYEQYF.